Detailed here is one TCR beta chain. Its antigen is as yet unknown. The sample comes from a study of cytomegalovirus exposure and HLA in healthy donors. Overall study results and limits: In a later analysis, TCR beta V- and J-gene trimming showed a link to a missense DCLRE1C variant. Upon later analysis, TCR association rates were observed to vary by HLA locus, being highest for DRB1 and lowest for HLA-C.

Researchers ran the PCR with 60 Vbeta and 13 Jbeta primers. TCRdb keeps only in-frame clones here, not all; method: immunoSEQ multiplex PCR. The repertoire table contains tens of thousands of clones. Specimen: PBMCs. The sequence was obtained from a woman between 40 and 50 years old in good health and CMV-seropositive.

In nucleotides, the CDR3 is TGTGCCAGCAGCTGGAGGGGGCGGGCAGACGAGCAGTACTTC. Protein: CASSWRGRADEQYF. The rearrangement joins TRBV7-6 to TRBJ2-7; a weak D match, TRBD1 (7 bases). From germline, CDR1 is SGHVS and CDR2 FNYEAQ. The CDR3 is 14 amino acids. Trimming pared 4 bases from V and 5 bases from J, leaving 15 bases between.